This is a list of T cell receptor beta chains from one sample in a study of naive and memory T cell subsets. TCRdb used MiXCR to reprocess the UMI-ligation and nested PCR reads, holding one entry per CDR3 protein. This sample has around 110,000 distinct CDR3 sequences; about 36% occur once, and the top ten carry more than 0.8%. The sample comprised central memory CD4+ T cells from blood. These receptors originate from a human donor in good health. The CDR3 runs from the conserved cysteine through the conserved F or W. D genes are given only for firm matches. Clone sizes are given selectively: once, few, many, or a class where the clone is expanded.

J gene: TRBJ2-1; V gene: TRBV19; D gene: TRBD2; clone size: NA; CDR3 DNA: TGTGCCAGTGGGACTAGCGGGAGGGCGGGTGAGCAGTTCTTC; CDR3 protein: CASGTSGRAGEQFF
J gene: TRBJ1-1; V gene: TRBV29-1; D gene: NA; clone size: few; CDR3 DNA: TGCAGCGCCCCGGGGAACACTGAAGCTTTCTTT; CDR3 protein: CSAPGNTEAFF
J gene: TRBJ2-2; V gene: TRBV30; D gene: NA; clone size: many; CDR3 DNA: TGTGCCTGTAACTGGTACACCGGGGAGCTGTTTTTT; CDR3 protein: CACNWYTGELFF
J gene: TRBJ2-5; V gene: TRBV10-2; D gene: TRBD1; clone size: NA; CDR3 DNA: TGCGCCAGCAGTTACCGGGGGACAGGAGTTTGGGAGACCCAGTACTTC; CDR3 protein: CASSYRGTGVWETQYF
J gene: TRBJ2-5; V gene: TRBV6-5; D gene: TRBD1; clone size: NA; CDR3 DNA: TGTGCCAGCAGGTACAGGGGCCAAGAGACCCAGTACTTC; CDR3 protein: CASRYRGQETQYF
J gene: TRBJ2-1; V gene: TRBV7-2; D gene: NA; clone size: NA; CDR3 DNA: TGTGCCAGCAGCTTAGGGGCTATATCCTACAATGAGCAGTTCTTC; CDR3 protein: CASSLGAISYNEQFF
J gene: TRBJ2-7; V gene: TRBV30; D gene: NA; clone size: many; CDR3 DNA: TGTGCCTGGAGTCGGAACAGCGCCTACGAGCAGTACTTC; CDR3 protein: CAWSRNSAYEQYF
J gene: TRBJ2-7; V gene: TRBV6-6; D gene: TRBD2; clone size: NA; CDR3 DNA: TGTGCCAGCAGTTACGCGGGAGGGTCCTACGAGCAGTACTTC; CDR3 protein: CASSYAGGSYEQYF
J gene: TRBJ1-1; V gene: TRBV30; D gene: TRBD1; clone size: NA; CDR3 DNA: TGTGCCTGGAGTGTATGGGACAGGGTGCTGACTGAAGCTTTCTTT; CDR3 protein: CAWSVWDRVLTEAFF
J gene: TRBJ2-7; V gene: TRBV3-1; D gene: NA; clone size: few; CDR3 DNA: TGTGCCAGCAGCCAATCCGACCGAACTCTCTCCTACGAGCAGTACTTC; CDR3 protein: CASSQSDRTLSYEQYF
J gene: TRBJ2-1; V gene: TRBV2; D gene: NA; clone size: NA; CDR3 DNA: TGTGCCAGCAGTGAGGCCCACCACTACAATGAGCAGTTCTTC; CDR3 protein: CASSEAHHYNEQFF
J gene: TRBJ1-1; V gene: TRBV19; D gene: TRBD1; clone size: NA; CDR3 DNA: TGTGCCAGTTTGGACAGGGGCCGACAGGTCCGCACTGAAGCTTTCTTT; CDR3 protein: CASLDRGRQVRTEAFF
J gene: TRBJ2-5; V gene: TRBV2; D gene: TRBD1; clone size: few; CDR3 DNA: TGTGCCAGCAGTAGGGACAGGGTGGAGACCCAGTACTTC; CDR3 protein: CASSRDRVETQYF
J gene: TRBJ2-7; V gene: TRBV7-9; D gene: TRBD2; clone size: NA; CDR3 DNA: TGTGCCAGCAGCGCCCGACTAGCGGGAGTCCCCGAGCAGTACTTC; CDR3 protein: CASSARLAGVPEQYF
J gene: TRBJ1-5; V gene: TRBV20-1; D gene: TRBD1; clone size: NA; CDR3 DNA: TGCAGTGCAGAGAGGACAGGGGTCAGCAATCAGCCCCAGCATTTT; CDR3 protein: CSAERTGVSNQPQHF
J gene: TRBJ1-1; V gene: TRBV7-9; D gene: NA; clone size: NA; CDR3 DNA: TGTGCCAGCAGCTCAAAGATGGTTGAAGCTTTCTTT; CDR3 protein: CASSSKMVEAFF
J gene: TRBJ2-7; V gene: TRBV9; D gene: TRBD2; clone size: NA; CDR3 DNA: TGTGCCAGCAGCGGGGAGGGTACCTCCTACGAGCAGTACTTC; CDR3 protein: CASSGEGTSYEQYF
J gene: TRBJ2-2; V gene: TRBV29-1; D gene: TRBD2; clone size: few; CDR3 DNA: TGCAGCGTTGAAATCGTATCTAGCGGGATAGACACCGGGGAGCTGTTTTTT; CDR3 protein: CSVEIVSSGIDTGELFF
J gene: TRBJ1-1; V gene: TRBV11-2; D gene: NA; clone size: few; CDR3 DNA: TGTGCCAGCAGCTTAGATCTTATTGGGGAAGCTTTCTTT; CDR3 protein: CASSLDLIGEAFF
J gene: TRBJ1-1; V gene: TRBV30; D gene: NA; clone size: NA; CDR3 DNA: TGTGCCTGGGGAAGTAACACTGAAGCTTTCTTT; CDR3 protein: CAWGSNTEAFF
J gene: TRBJ2-2; V gene: TRBV5-1; D gene: TRBD2; clone size: NA; CDR3 DNA: TGCGCCAGCAGAAAACTAGCGGAGGGGGAGCTGTTTTTT; CDR3 protein: CASRKLAEGELFF
J gene: TRBJ2-1; V gene: TRBV5-1; D gene: TRBD2; clone size: few; CDR3 DNA: TGCGCCAGCAGCCGAAGCGGGAGGGATTACAATGAGCAGTTCTTC; CDR3 protein: CASSRSGRDYNEQFF
J gene: TRBJ2-3; V gene: TRBV5-1; D gene: TRBD2; clone size: NA; CDR3 DNA: TGCGCCAGCAGCTGGCAAGGAAGCGGGAGTAGATCGAATACGCAGTATTTT; CDR3 protein: CASSWQGSGSRSNTQYF
J gene: TRBJ1-2; V gene: TRBV3-1; D gene: NA; clone size: many; CDR3 DNA: TGTGCCAGCAGCCAAGTATCGGGTGGCTACACCTTC; CDR3 protein: CASSQVSGGYTF
J gene: TRBJ2-1; V gene: TRBV18; D gene: NA; clone size: NA; CDR3 DNA: TGTGCCAGCTCACCACCCCCTAGCTTCTACAATGAGCAGTTCTTC; CDR3 protein: CASSPPPSFYNEQFF
J gene: TRBJ2-2; V gene: TRBV9; D gene: NA; clone size: many; CDR3 DNA: TGTGCCAGCAGCGTCATAGGGAACACCGGGGAGCTGTTTTTT; CDR3 protein: CASSVIGNTGELFF
J gene: TRBJ2-3; V gene: TRBV28; D gene: TRBD2; clone size: few; CDR3 DNA: TGTGCCGTGGCACCGGGGGGGCGGACAGATACGCAGTATTTT; CDR3 protein: CAVAPGGRTDTQYF
J gene: TRBJ1-5; V gene: TRBV6-1; D gene: NA; clone size: NA; CDR3 DNA: TGTGCCAGCAGTGAACGCAGGGGCGCGTTTCAGCCCCAGCATTTT; CDR3 protein: CASSERRGAFQPQHF
J gene: TRBJ2-4; V gene: TRBV6-1; D gene: TRBD2; clone size: few; CDR3 DNA: TGTGCCAGCAGTGAGGAAGGGACTAGCGGGAGATGGGCCAAAAACATTCAGTACTTC; CDR3 protein: CASSEEGTSGRWAKNIQYF
J gene: TRBJ1-5; V gene: TRBV12-3/TRBV12-4; D gene: NA; clone size: NA; CDR3 DNA: TGTGCCAGTGGAGCTGGGCCTAGGGTGTCCCAGCATTTT; CDR3 protein: CASGAGPRVSQHF
J gene: TRBJ2-1; V gene: TRBV6-7; D gene: TRBD2; clone size: NA; CDR3 DNA: TGTGCCAGCAGTTGGACTAGCTATCCTACCAATGAGCAGTTCTTC; CDR3 protein: CASSWTSYPTNEQFF
J gene: TRBJ2-5; V gene: TRBV6-5; D gene: TRBD1; clone size: NA; CDR3 DNA: TGTGCCAGCAGTTTCGGACAGGAGTTGGCCCAGTACTTC; CDR3 protein: CASSFGQELAQYF
J gene: TRBJ2-3; V gene: TRBV6-1; D gene: NA; clone size: NA; CDR3 DNA: TGTGCCAGCAGTGCCAGAACTAGGGGAGATACGCAGTATTTT; CDR3 protein: CASSARTRGDTQYF
J gene: TRBJ1-5; V gene: TRBV28; D gene: NA; clone size: NA; CDR3 DNA: TGTGCCAGCAGTTTCCGATCGGTCCCCGGGCCCCAGCATTTT; CDR3 protein: CASSFRSVPGPQHF
J gene: TRBJ2-7; V gene: TRBV6-5; D gene: TRBD2; clone size: NA; CDR3 DNA: TGTGCCAGCAGTTCGCTAGGGACTAGCGGGTACGAGCAGTACTTC; CDR3 protein: CASSSLGTSGYEQYF
J gene: TRBJ2-1; V gene: TRBV20-1; D gene: TRBD2; clone size: NA; CDR3 DNA: TGCAGTGCCCCAAAACAGCCGGTGACTAGCGGAGATGTGGTGAATGAGCAGTTCTTC; CDR3 protein: CSAPKQPVTSGDVVNEQFF
J gene: TRBJ2-1; V gene: TRBV28; D gene: TRBD2; clone size: few; CDR3 DNA: TGTGCCAGCAGTTTATTGTCTAGCGGGAGCTATGAGCAGTTCTTC; CDR3 protein: CASSLLSSGSYEQFF
J gene: TRBJ2-1; V gene: TRBV29-1; D gene: TRBD2; clone size: many; CDR3 DNA: TGCAGCGCAAGACTAGCGGAGCAGTTCTTC; CDR3 protein: CSARLAEQFF
J gene: TRBJ2-4; V gene: TRBV27; D gene: TRBD2; clone size: NA; CDR3 DNA: TGTGCCAGCAGTTTATCCCCGCGGACTAGCGGGAGATCTAATAACATTCAGTACTTC; CDR3 protein: CASSLSPRTSGRSNNIQYF
J gene: TRBJ1-1; V gene: TRBV6-1; D gene: NA; clone size: NA; CDR3 DNA: TGTGCCAGCAATCTACAGAACCCGAACACTGAAGCTTTCTTT; CDR3 protein: CASNLQNPNTEAFF
J gene: TRBJ2-7; V gene: TRBV5-4; D gene: NA; clone size: few; CDR3 DNA: TGTGCCAGCAGCTTGGATCCCGTGGGCTACGAGCAGTACTTC; CDR3 protein: CASSLDPVGYEQYF
J gene: TRBJ2-7; V gene: TRBV3-1; D gene: NA; clone size: few; CDR3 DNA: TGTGCCAGCAGCCAATCTTTGGACAGAAGCTCCTACGAGCAGTACTTC; CDR3 protein: CASSQSLDRSSYEQYF
J gene: TRBJ2-6; V gene: TRBV5-4; D gene: NA; clone size: few; CDR3 DNA: TGTGCCGGAGGAACAGGGTTAGGGGCCAACGTCCTGACTTTC; CDR3 protein: CAGGTGLGANVLTF
J gene: TRBJ2-4; V gene: TRBV12-3/TRBV12-4; D gene: NA; clone size: NA; CDR3 DNA: TGTGCCAGCAGTTACGACTACCCAGGAGGTTACATTCAGTACTTC; CDR3 protein: CASSYDYPGGYIQYF
J gene: TRBJ2-7; V gene: TRBV28; D gene: TRBD1; clone size: NA; CDR3 DNA: TGTGCCAGCAGTCCCGCCGGGACAGCCTACGGGCAGTACTTC; CDR3 protein: CASSPAGTAYGQYF
J gene: TRBJ1-5; V gene: TRBV20-1; D gene: NA; clone size: NA; CDR3 DNA: TGCAGTGCTAGAGATCTACGATCCAGGGCCGATAGCAATCAGCCCCAGCATTTT; CDR3 protein: CSARDLRSRADSNQPQHF
J gene: TRBJ2-2; V gene: TRBV11-2; D gene: NA; clone size: NA; CDR3 DNA: TGTGCCAGCAGTCCTGTGGGGACTTACTTCACCGGGGAGCTGTTTTTT; CDR3 protein: CASSPVGTYFTGELFF
J gene: TRBJ2-7; V gene: TRBV7-9; D gene: TRBD1; clone size: NA; CDR3 DNA: TGTGCCAGCAGCTTATGGACAGGGGACCACTACGAGCAGTACTTC; CDR3 protein: CASSLWTGDHYEQYF
J gene: TRBJ2-7; V gene: TRBV27; D gene: NA; clone size: NA; CDR3 DNA: TGTGCCAGCAGTTTAGACTGGCAGAGCTCCTACGAGCAGTACTTC; CDR3 protein: CASSLDWQSSYEQYF